The 22 T cell receptor beta chains listed next were all sequenced from one sample in a study of blood T cell repertoires in COVID-19. Generated by immunoSEQ multiplex PCR, the TCRdb table keeps only in-frame clones and is missing some. The table records some 48,000 clones, 75% to 95% of them present only once. What was sequenced was peripheral blood. These receptor sequences come from a man between 65 and 85 years old with acute or convalescent COVID-19.

V and J are TRBV6-6 and TRBJ2-3; TRBD2 agrees at 16 bases. CDR3 size: 15 residues. V lost 7 bases and J lost 7; bases outside the gene matches: 5. Germline loops: CDR1 MNHNY, CDR2 SVGAGI (reference sequence). DNA for the CDR3: TGTGCCAGCACAATGGGACTAGCGGGGGGGAATACGCAGTATTTT. It is translated as CASTMGLAGGNTQYF.

This rearrangement joins TRBV2 to TRBJ1-6; D not certain. Germline lookup yields CDR1 SNHLY and CDR2 FYNNEI. This CDR3 region has 14 residues. V was trimmed by 4 bases and J by 7 bases, leaving 11 bases between them. Here the CDR3 reads CASSGSARNSPLHF. Written as DNA, the CDR3 is TGTGCCAGCAGTGGCTCGGCCAGGAATTCACCCCTCCACTTT.

The chain uses TRBV6-1 and TRBJ2-3; D remains ambiguous. V shed 3 bases and J shed 7 bases, with 8 bases lying between them. Looked up from germline, CDR1 is MNHNS and CDR2 is SASEGT. CDR3 size: 12 residues. CDR3 residues: CASSDRPNTQYF. The DNA of the CDR3 is TGTGCCAGCAGTGACAGGCCAAATACGCAGTATTTT.

V gene TRBV19 combines with J gene TRBJ1-6; D ambiguous. The V end was cut by 3 bases, the J end by 8 bases, with 11 bases between. This CDR3 has 14 residues. The V gene's germline CDR1 is LNHDA and CDR2 SQIVND (reference sequence). Here the CDR3 DNA reads TGTGCCAGTAGTATGGGAGGGCGCGATTCACCCCTCCACTTT. It encodes CASSMGGRDSPLHF.

J is TRBJ2-1 and V is TRBV5-1; 7 positions match TRBD1. This CDR3 is 15 amino acids long. Germline V gene sequence: CDR1 SGHRS, CDR2 YFSETQ. Trimming removed 0 bases from V and 4 bases from J; junction bases left unmatched: 4. CDR3 sequence: CASSLGGTVYNEQFF. The CDR3 DNA follows: TGCGCCAGCAGCTTGGGTGGGACAGTTTACAATGAGCAGTTCTTC.

The chain combines TRBV5-4 with TRBJ1-2, with D maybe TRBD1 (5 bases). The germline CDR1 and CDR2 sequences are SGHNT and YYREEE (reference sequence). The CDR3 has 13 amino acids. V lost 2 bases, J lost 7 bases, and 12 bases lay in between. The CDR3 loop reads CASSLDSLGGYTF. The CDR3 bases are TGTGCCAGCAGCTTAGACAGCTTGGGTGGCTACACCTTC.

This sequence joins TRBV5-1 and TRBJ1-3; D perhaps matches TRBD1 (6 bases). The CDR3 sequence is 16 residues long. Germline lookup yields CDR1 SGHRS and CDR2 YFSETQ. Trimming removed 1 base from V and 0 bases from J, with 11 bases in between. CDR3 sequence: CASSLTGHLSGNTIYF. The CDR3 coding sequence is TGCGCCAGCAGCTTGACAGGGCACCTCTCTGGAAACACCATATATTTT. Based on the CDR3 plus reference TRBV5-1 and TRBJ1-3, the full variable domain is KAGVTQTPRYLIKTRGQQVTLSCSPISGHRSVSWYQQTPGQGLQFLFEYFSETQRNKGNFPGRFSGRQFSNSRSEMNVSTLELGDSALYLCASSLTGHLSGNTIYFGEGSWLTVV.

The CDR3 DNA reads TGTGCCAGTAGTATAGCACACAGGGGCTCCTACGAGCAGTACTTC. Its translation is CASSIAHRGSYEQYF. The chain uses TRBV19 and TRBJ2-7, with TRBD1 matching over 7 bases. The CDR3 contains 15 residues. Germline CDR1 LNHDA, CDR2 SQIVND (reference sequence). V dropped 1 base and J dropped 0; count of bases not matched to a gene: 3.

The V and J genes are TRBV7-2 and TRBJ2-3, with 7 bases that match TRBD2. Looked up from germline, CDR1 is SGHTA and CDR2 is FQGNSA. J gave up 5 bases and V 0 bases, and 8 bases lay outside the gene matches. This CDR3 comprises 16 residues. The DNA for the CDR3 is TGTGCCAGCAGCTTAGCGTCCCCTCGCGGGAGAGATACGCAGTATTTT. Its translation: CASSLASPRGRDTQYF.

The chain joins TRBV7-2 to TRBJ2-5, with TRBD2 as a possible D gene (6 bases). V lost 0 bases to trimming and J lost 3 bases, with 17 bases between them. In germline, CDR1 is SGHTA, CDR2 FQGNSA. The CDR3 length is 17 residues. For the CDR3, the DNA is TGTGCCAGCAGCTTAGCGGGCGCCCGGGGGTGGAAAGAGACCCAGTACTTC. Amino acids: CASSLAGARGWKETQYF. Together with reference TRBV7-2 and TRBJ2-5, the CDR3 gives the full variable domain: GAGVSQSPSNKVTEKGKDVELRCDPISGHTALYWYRQSLGQGLEFLIYFQGNSAPDKSGLPSDRFSAERTGGSVSTLTIQRTQQEDSAVYLCASSLAGARGWKETQYFGPGTRLLVL.

The chain combines TRBV7-8 with TRBJ2-2; TRBD2 matches at 8 bases. This CDR3 is 15 amino acids long. The V and J ends lost 5 bases and 7 bases, in that order; junction bases with no gene match: 9. Germline-derived CDR1 and CDR2 are SGHVS and FQNEAQ. CDR3: CASSLPAGGSGELFF. CDR3 DNA: TGTGCCAGCAGCCTACCCGCGGGGGGCAGCGGGGAGCTGTTTTTT.

The V gene is TRBV3-1 (or the pseudogene TRBV3-2), the J gene TRBJ1-3; TRBD1 agrees at 8 bases. Germline V lookup: CDR1 LGHDT, CDR2 YNNKEL (reference sequence). V gave up 4 bases and J gave up 5 bases; unmatched junction bases: 4. The CDR3 sequence is 14 residues long. CDR3 DNA: TGTGCCAGCAGCCCACAGGGGGTACGAAACACCATATATTTT. Its translation is CASSPQGVRNTIYF.

This sequence joins TRBV5-1 and TRBJ2-5; weak D call: TRBD2 (5 bases). This CDR3 spans 14 amino acids. V was shortened by 4 bases and J by 2 bases, with 12 bases between the two germline ends. Germline V gene data show CDR1 as SGHRS and CDR2 as YFSETQ. The CDR3 sequence is CASSPGSTQETQYF. The CDR3 DNA is TGCGCCAGCAGCCCGGGGAGCACTCAAGAGACCCAGTACTTC.

The chain recombines TRBV19 with TRBJ1-1; 8 bases line up with TRBD1. The CDR3 is 16 residues long. CDR1 LNHDA and CDR2 SQIVND come from the germline V gene (reference sequence). V lost 4 bases, J lost 1 base, and 8 bases stayed unmatched. Here the CDR3 DNA reads TGTGCCAGTAGTAGCAAGACAGGGGCGGCGAACACTGAAGCTTTCTTT. Its translation: CASSSKTGAANTEAFF.

The chain uses TRBV7-5 and TRBJ2-7; no check of the table's D call, TRBD2, against the DNA was made. TRBV7-5 is a listed pseudogene. The CDR3 runs to 23 residues. CDR3 sequence reads: CARSLGEGQGLAGVENITYEQYF. The DNA of the CDR3 is TGTGCCAGAAGCTTAGGGGAGGGACAAGGACTAGCGGGGGTTGAAAACATCACCTACGAGCAGTACTTC.

This clone has just a few counts. The CDR3 coding sequence is TGTGCCAGTAGTATAAAAAGCGGTCAGCCCCAGCATTTT. Translated, it gives CASSIKSGQPQHF. The chain is built from TRBV19 and TRBJ1-5; D not certain. The CDR3 is 13 amino acids. V was trimmed by 2 bases and J by 6 bases, leaving 8 bases between them. CDR1 is LNHDA, CDR2 SQIVND, per germline (reference sequence).

The rearrangement uses TRBV19 and TRBJ1-6; D uncertain. V shed 7 bases and J shed 0 bases, with 10 bases lying between them. The CDR3 is 15 residues long. Germline V gene data show CDR1 as LNHDA and CDR2 as SQIVND (reference sequence). The CDR3 region has the DNA TGTGCCAGTAAAAAACAGAGCTCCTATAATTCACCCCTCCACTTT. Encoded protein: CASKKQSSYNSPLHF.

The chain uses TRBV6-5 and TRBJ1-2, with unresolved D. Trimming removed 2 bases at V and 4 bases at J, with 5 bases between. Germline-derived CDR1 and CDR2 are MNHEY and SVGAGI. The CDR3 totals 12 residues. CDR3 DNA: TGTGCCAGCAGTTACAGCGGCTATGGCTACACCTTC. Its protein is CASSYSGYGYTF.

The chain couples TRBV19 to TRBJ1-2, with D perhaps matching TRBD1 (6 bases). Germline CDR1 reads LNHDA; CDR2 reads SQIVND (reference sequence). The CDR3 covers 14 residues. Trimming stripped 3 bases from V and 2 bases from J, with 10 bases between. CDR3 in amino acids: CASSIRGANYGYTF. CDR3 bases: TGTGCCAGTAGTATCAGGGGCGCCAACTATGGCTACACCTTC. The whole variable domain, filled in from reference TRBV19 and TRBJ1-2, reads DGGITQSPKYLFRKEGQNVTLSCEQNLNHDAMYWYRQDPGQGLRLIYYSQIVNDFQKGDIAEGYSVSREKKESFPLTVTSAQKNPTAFYLCASSIRGANYGYTFGSGTRLTVV.

This chain links TRBV6-2 or TRBV6-3 with TRBJ1-1; the D is unclear. This CDR3 contains 12 residues. The V gene's germline CDR1 is MNHEY and CDR2 SVGEGT. V was pared by 5 bases and J by 5 bases, with 9 bases between. CDR3 DNA: TGTGCCAGCAGTGACCTGAGGACTGAAGCTTTCTTT. Encoded protein: CASSDLRTEAFF.

This chain connects TRBV5-4 to TRBJ1-2; 9 nucleotides match TRBD1. V shed 2 bases, J shed 5 bases, and the junction held 1 base outside the gene matches. The CDR3 extends over 13 amino acids. Germline assignment: CDR1 SGHNT and CDR2 YYREEE (reference sequence). The CDR3 sequence is CASSFGQGYGYTF. The CDR3 DNA sequence: TGTGCCAGCAGCTTTGGACAGGGGTATGGCTACACCTTC.

This sequence joins TRBV19 and TRBJ1-2, with 9 bases that match TRBD1. This CDR3 spans 14 amino acids. Trimming cost V 6 bases and J 4 bases; bases outside gene matches: 6. Germline V gene sequence: CDR1 LNHDA, CDR2 SQIVND (reference sequence). CDR3 DNA sequence: TGTGCCAGTAGGTCAACAGGGGGCGGCTATGGCTACACCTTC. Translated, it gives CASRSTGGGYGYTF.